The 28 T cell receptor beta chains below all came from one sample that was sequenced in a study of cytomegalovirus exposure and HLA in healthy donors (dated by TCRdb to about 2017). Libraries came from the immunoSEQ multiplex PCR assay. For the multiplex PCR, a mixture combining 60 forward primers for TCR Vbeta segments and 13 reverse primers for TCR Jbeta segments was used. TCRdb obtained this table from immuneACCESS and retained in-frame rearrangements with V and J assigned. These tables miss some clones; where compared with another copy, unresolved V genes account for less than half of the shortfall, and the remainder is unexplained. For this sample there are 150,000 to 200,000 clones; approximately 67% appear just once. Less than 3% of the sample lies in the top ten. Sequencing used PBMCs. The source of these receptors is a man aged 35-49 years in good health and CMV-seronegative.

J is TRBJ2-5 and V is TRBV21-1; the listed D gene, TRBD1, was not tested against the DNA. TRBV21-1 is termed a pseudogene. This CDR3 has 16 amino acids. In nucleotides, the CDR3 is TGTGCCAGCAGCAAACGGGACAGGACCAACCAAGAGACCCAGTACTTC. Encoded protein: CASSKRDRTNQETQYF.

This chain uses TRBV19 with TRBJ2-5; 7 nucleotides agree with TRBD1. Germline assignment: CDR1 LNHDA and CDR2 SQIVND (reference sequence). The CDR3 runs 15 residues. V shed 5 bases and J 3 bases; nucleotides not matched to a gene: 9. CDR3 nucleotides: TGTGCCAGTAGTCTCCTGACAGGGTCGAAAGAGACCCAGTACTTC. This encodes CASSLLTGSKETQYF. Full variable domain (missing parts from reference TRBV19 and TRBJ2-5): DGGITQSPKYLFRKEGQNVTLSCEQNLNHDAMYWYRQDPGQGLRLIYYSQIVNDFQKGDIAEGYSVSREKKESFPLTVTSAQKNPTAFYLCASSLLTGSKETQYFGPGTRLLVL.

The chain couples TRBV18 to TRBJ2-2; tentatively, D is TRBD2 (8 bases). V was shortened by 6 bases and J by 1 base, with 18 bases between the two germline ends. Per germline, CDR1 KGHSH and CDR2 LQKENI. The CDR3 is 17 amino acids. CDR3 loop: CASSPRGGQRNTGELFF. CDR3 DNA sequence: TGTGCCAGCTCCCCCCGGGGGGGACAGCGGAACACCGGGGAGCTGTTTTTT.

This clone has more than one count but fewer than ten. The chain uses TRBV5-1 and TRBJ2-7; 9 bases are a match to TRBD1. V dropped 5 bases and J dropped 7; count of bases not matched to a gene: 16. The CDR3 loop spans 16 amino acids. Germline V gene lookup returns CDR1 SGHRS and CDR2 YFSETQ. The CDR3 spells CASRPRTGEVSLEQYF. In DNA, the CDR3 is TGCGCCAGCAGACCCCGGACAGGGGAAGTATCTTTGGAGCAGTACTTC.

The gene calls are TRBV5-1 and TRBJ2-5; TRBD2 matches 7 bases. J lost 4 bases, V lost 4 bases, and 4 bases had no gene match. Germline V gene data show CDR1 as SGHRS and CDR2 as YFSETQ. The CDR3 extends over 13 amino acids. The CDR3 bases are TGCGCCAGCAGCCCGGGGGGAGTAGAGACCCAGTACTTC. Its protein is CASSPGGVETQYF.

The chain joins TRBV29-1 to TRBJ2-5; 11 bases fit TRBD2. This CDR3 spans 13 amino acids. Trimming took 3 bases from V and 11 from J; bases not matched to a gene: 8. Germline V gene sequence: CDR1 SQVTM, CDR2 ANQGSEA. The CDR3 DNA reads as TGCAGCGTTGACCTAGCGGGGGGTTGGGAGCAGTACTTC. Translating it yields CSVDLAGGWEQYF.

This clone was found once. This chain connects TRBV11-3 to TRBJ2-1; no reliable D call. CDR3 length: 14 residues. V shed 1 base and J shed 8 bases, with 12 bases lying between them. Germline V gene data show CDR1 as SGHNT and CDR2 as YENEEA. CDR3 region: CASSLVSSADEQFF. The CDR3 nucleotides are TGTGCCAGCAGCTTAGTGTCGAGCGCGGATGAGCAGTTCTTC.

The genes are TRBV30 and TRBJ1-2; tentative D call: TRBD1 (5 bases). The length of the CDR3 is 13 residues. Germline V gene lookup returns CDR1 GTSNPN and CDR2 SVGIG (reference sequence). Trimming took 1 base from V and 8 from J, leaving 14 bases between them. The CDR3 here is CAWSGGGRGGYTF. CDR3 DNA sequence: TGTGCCTGGAGTGGGGGGGGGAGGGGCGGCTACACCTTC.

The chain is built from TRBV6-5 and TRBJ2-5, with 7 bases that match TRBD1. The V and J ends lost 7 bases and 4 bases, in that order; junction bases with no gene match: 9. In germline, CDR1 is MNHEY, CDR2 SVGAGI. CDR3 length equals 14 residues. CDR3 in DNA: TGTGCCAGCAAAACAGGGGAAGTAGGAGAGACCCAGTACTTC. It encodes CASKTGEVGETQYF.

The chain employs TRBV6-4 and TRBJ2-4, with 7 nucleotides matching TRBD1. CDR3 size: 15 residues. The V and J ends lost 4 bases and 5 bases, in that order; junction bases with no gene match: 8. The germline gives CDR1 MRHNA, CDR2 SNTAGT. The CDR3 loop reads CASSVSHQGENIQYF. The DNA of the CDR3 is TGTGCCAGCAGTGTTTCTCACCAGGGGGAAAACATTCAGTACTTC.

This chain links TRBV7-2 with TRBJ1-2; 8 nucleotides match TRBD1. Germline CDR1 and CDR2: SGHTA and FQGNSA. CDR3 length: 15 residues. Trimming removed 0 bases from V and 3 bases from J; junction bases left unmatched: 3. The CDR3 loop is CASSLAAGGHYGYTF. DNA of the CDR3: TGTGCCAGCAGCTTAGCGGCAGGGGGCCACTATGGCTACACCTTC.

This clone was seen more than once but under ten times. The J gene is TRBJ2-3, the V gene TRBV7-2; D remains ambiguous. Germline-derived CDR1 and CDR2 are SGHTA and FQGNSA. The ends were cut back, 2 bases at V and 4 bases at J, with 10 bases in the middle. The CDR3 spans 14 residues. The CDR3 sequence is CASSLTLRSDTQYF. In DNA, the CDR3 is TGTGCCAGCAGCTTAACCTTGAGATCAGATACGCAGTATTTT. Complete variable domain (other parts from reference TRBV7-2 and TRBJ2-3): GAGVSQSPSNKVTEKGKDVELRCDPISGHTALYWYRQSLGQGLEFLIYFQGNSAPDKSGLPSDRFSAERTGGSVSTLTIQRTQQEDSAVYLCASSLTLRSDTQYFGPGTRLTVL.

This clone was found a few times. J is TRBJ2-2 and V is TRBV18, with TRBD1 as a possible D gene (6 bases). Trimming stripped 4 bases from V and 5 bases from J, with 11 bases between. CDR3 length: 14 amino acids. Germline CDR1 and CDR2: KGHSH and LQKENI. This chain's CDR3 is CASSRSTGTGELFF. The CDR3 DNA sequence: TGTGCCAGCTCACGCTCAACAGGGACCGGGGAGCTGTTTTTT.

This clone has a single count. The V call is TRBV7-8, the J call TRBJ1-3; D uncertain. V shed 4 bases and J shed 3 bases, with 16 bases lying between them. The CDR3 runs to 16 residues. The germline CDR1 and CDR2 sequences are SGHVS and FQNEAQ. The CDR3 DNA is TGTGCCAGCAGCTCAATCTACCGACACGGTGGAAACACCATATATTTT. It codes for CASSSIYRHGGNTIYF.

This clone was observed a handful of times. V gene TRBV6-1 combines with J gene TRBJ2-2; D is possibly TRBD1 (6 bases). Trimming shortened V by 7 bases and J by 0 bases, and 12 bases separated the two germline ends. CDR3 length: 15 residues. Germline-derived CDR1 and CDR2 are MNHNS and SASEGT. In nucleotides, the CDR3 is TGTGCCAGCATGAGGACAGCCACGAACACCGGGGAGCTGTTTTTT. Protein sequence: CASMRTATNTGELFF.

The chain carries TRBV27 and TRBJ1-2; D gene unclear. This CDR3 spans 14 amino acids. V was trimmed by 2 bases and J by 3 bases, leaving 10 bases between them. Germline lookup yields CDR1 MNHEY and CDR2 SMNVEV (reference sequence). The CDR3 reads CASSLIYRDYGYTF. CDR3 coding DNA: TGTGCCAGCAGTTTAATATATCGGGACTATGGCTACACCTTC.

The rearrangement links TRBV18 to TRBJ2-1; D may be TRBD1 (7 bases). The CDR3 extends over 17 amino acids. The V end lost 0 bases, the J end lost 2 bases, and 14 bases lay between the germline ends. The germline V gene has CDR1 KGHSH and CDR2 LQKENI. CDR3 bases: TGTGCCAGCTCACCACCGGCCCCAGGGGGGACCTACAATGAGCAGTTCTTC. This gives the protein CASSPPAPGGTYNEQFF.

The J gene is TRBJ2-7, the V gene TRBV27; tentative D call: TRBD2 (6 bases). CDR1 is MNHEY and CDR2 is SMNVEV in the germline V gene (reference sequence). The CDR3 is made up of 15 amino acids. V lost 5 bases, J lost 2 bases, and 16 bases lay in between. The CDR3 protein is CASSRLRGITYEQYF. In DNA form, the CDR3 reads TGTGCCAGCAGTCGCCTCCGGGGGATCACCTACGAGCAGTACTTC.

V gene TRBV19 combines with J gene TRBJ2-3; possibly TRBD1 for D (6 bases). The V gene lost 8 bases and the J gene lost 0 bases, with 21 bases spanning the gap. Looked up from germline, CDR1 is LNHDA and CDR2 is SQIVND (reference sequence). The CDR3 is made up of 17 amino acids. Written as DNA, the CDR3 is TGTGCCAGTCAACCGGACAGCTTGAAAACTAGCACAGATACGCAGTATTTT. Protein sequence: CASQPDSLKTSTDTQYF.

The chain carries TRBV6-1 and TRBJ2-7; TRBD1 matches 7 bases. V was clipped by 1 base and J by 4 bases; unmatched bases: 7. The CDR3 runs to 15 residues. CDR1 is MNHNS, CDR2 SASEGT, per germline. CDR3 DNA sequence: TGTGCCAGCAGTGAAGGACAGGGAGTTAAGTACGAGCAGTACTTC. This codes for CASSEGQGVKYEQYF.

V gene TRBV10-3 combines with J gene TRBJ2-7; 10 bases are shared with TRBD1. CDR1 and CDR2 (germline): ENHRY, SYGVKD. J lost 0 bases, V lost 8 bases, and 13 bases had no gene match. This CDR3 region has 17 residues. CDR3 amino acids: CAIGGKPGQGNSYEQYF. As DNA, the CDR3 is TGTGCCATCGGCGGAAAACCGGGACAGGGGAACTCCTACGAGCAGTACTTC.

Only a few counts were recorded for this clone. In nucleotides, the CDR3 is TGTGCCAGCAGCTCCGGGCCAGGGGCGTATGGCTACACCTTC. Protein: CASSSGPGAYGYTF. This chain connects TRBV7-9 to TRBJ1-2, with a tentative D call TRBD1 (6 bases). This CDR3 has 14 amino acids. The germline V gene encodes CDR1 SEHNR and CDR2 FQNEAQ (reference sequence). The ends were cut back, 4 bases at V and 5 bases at J, with 14 bases in the middle.

The chain has TRBV6-5 and TRBJ1-2; D is possibly TRBD1 (6 bases). The CDR3 totals 15 residues. Germline V lookup: CDR1 MNHEY, CDR2 SVGAGI. Between the trimmed V and J ends, which lost 2 bases and 0 bases, there was a span of 10 bases. CDR3 DNA sequence: TGTGCCAGCAGTTACCGGGACATCCCTAACTATGGCTACACCTTC. Protein product: CASSYRDIPNYGYTF.

The DNA for the CDR3 is TGTGCCATCAGTGAGTCGACAGTCCCAGACTATGGCTACACCTTC. It specifies CAISESTVPDYGYTF. This chain uses TRBV10-3 with TRBJ1-2, with D tentatively TRBD1 (5 bases). This CDR3 is 15 amino acids long. The germline CDR1 and CDR2 sequences are ENHRY and SYGVKD. V gave up 0 bases and J gave up 3 bases, with 11 bases separating them.

The J gene is TRBJ1-1, the V gene TRBV28; D not certain. CDR3 length equals 12 residues. Per germline, CDR1 MDHEN and CDR2 SYDVKM. V lost 3 bases to trimming and J lost 2 bases, with 4 bases between them. Here the CDR3 reads CASSFPNTEAFF. In nucleotides, the CDR3 is TGTGCCAGCAGTTTCCCTAACACTGAAGCTTTCTTT. Drawing the rest from reference TRBV28 and TRBJ1-1, the complete variable domain is DVKVTQSSRYLVKRTGEKVFLECVQDMDHENMFWYRQDPGLGLRLIYFSYDVKMKEKGDIPEGYSVSREKKERFSLILESASTNQTSMYLCASSFPNTEAFFGQGTRLTVV.

This clone was counted once. The rearrangement links TRBV10-3 to TRBJ2-7, with 10 bases lining up with TRBD1. This CDR3 has 14 residues. V was pared by 6 bases and J by 5 bases, with 7 bases of the junction left unmatched. Germline loops: CDR1 ENHRY, CDR2 SYGVKD. CDR3 amino acids: CAISWDRGVNEQYF. CDR3 DNA: TGTGCCATCAGCTGGGACAGGGGAGTCAACGAGCAGTACTTC.

J is TRBJ2-3 and V is TRBV7-2, with 8 bases identical to TRBD1. The CDR3 spans 16 residues. CDR1 and CDR2 from the germline V gene are SGHTA and FQGNSA. The V segment lost 5 bases and the J segment 0 bases; nucleotides outside the gene matches: 7. The CDR3 DNA reads as TGTGCCAGCAGCACGCTCGGACAGGGAAGCACAGATACGCAGTATTTT. It encodes CASSTLGQGSTDTQYF. The full variable domain, with the rest looked up from reference TRBV7-2 and TRBJ2-3, is GAGVSQSPSNKVTEKGKDVELRCDPISGHTALYWYRQSLGQGLEFLIYFQGNSAPDKSGLPSDRFSAERTGGSVSTLTIQRTQQEDSAVYLCASSTLGQGSTDTQYFGPGTRLTVL.

CDR3: CASSPIGGSVGEQFF. The CDR3 DNA reads TGTGCCAGCAGCCCAATCGGAGGGAGCGTAGGGGAGCAGTTCTTC. The J gene is TRBJ2-1, the V gene TRBV7-8; a weak D match, TRBD2 (6 bases). Germline-derived CDR1 and CDR2 are SGHVS and FQNEAQ. This CDR3 contains 15 residues. Trimming took off 5 bases at V and 10 bases at J, with 21 bases between the two ends.